This TCR beta chain comes out of a study of CD8+ T cells in alopecia areata. Study conclusions and caveats: Mouse data revealed clearer TCR sharing than patient data did, a gap possibly tied to HLA.

CD4, CD8alpha, NKG2D, NKG2ACE and other markers guided sorting of pooled cutaneous lymph node cells. The germline V and J ends were trimmed by 4 bases and 3 bases, with 10 bases remaining between them. The CDR3 length is 13 residues. CDR1 is NNHDY and CDR2 is SYVADS in the germline V gene. Extraction of RNA preceded its reverse transcription into cDNA, which served as the sequencing template. This table comes from immunoSEQ multiplex PCR, and its TCRdb copy is limited to in-frame clones, with some not included. The record shows 200,000 to 300,000 clones for this sample, with no singletons present. A few counts support this clone. Its antigen remains unknown. Genes and germline come from the mouse. The CDR3 goes on 4 residues after the read ends, and that part is filled in from the germline J gene.

J is TRBJ1-1 and V is TRBV13-3; the D is unclear. Sequencing was carried out using CD4+ T cells sorted from a lymph node. The origin of this receptor is a C3H/HeJ mouse with alopecia areata. The mouse line has the MHC haplotype H2-k. The CDR3 sequence is CASSTRRDTEVFF. The sequenced part of the CDR3 DNA is TGTGCCAGCAGTACCAGGAGAGACACA.